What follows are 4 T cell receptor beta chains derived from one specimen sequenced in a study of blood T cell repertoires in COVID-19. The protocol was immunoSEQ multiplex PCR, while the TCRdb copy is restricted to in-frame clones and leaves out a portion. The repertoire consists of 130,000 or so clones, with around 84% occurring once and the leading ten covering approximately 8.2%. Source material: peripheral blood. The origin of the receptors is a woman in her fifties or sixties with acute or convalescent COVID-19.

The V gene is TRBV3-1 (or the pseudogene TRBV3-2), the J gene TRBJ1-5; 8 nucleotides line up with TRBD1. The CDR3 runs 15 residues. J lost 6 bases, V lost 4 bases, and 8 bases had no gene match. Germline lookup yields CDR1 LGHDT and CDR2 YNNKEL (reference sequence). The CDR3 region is CASSPTGDKSQPQHF. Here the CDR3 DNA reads TGTGCCAGCAGCCCGACAGGGGATAAGAGTCAGCCCCAGCATTTT.

CDR3 nucleotide sequence: TGTGCCAGTAGTGTCAGACGAGGTACCTATGGCTACACCTTC. Protein sequence: CASSVRRGTYGYTF. The chain couples TRBV19 to TRBJ1-2; the D is unclear. From germline, CDR1 is LNHDA and CDR2 SQIVND (reference sequence). Trimming shortened V by 5 bases and J by 4 bases, and 14 bases separated the two germline ends. The CDR3 totals 14 residues.

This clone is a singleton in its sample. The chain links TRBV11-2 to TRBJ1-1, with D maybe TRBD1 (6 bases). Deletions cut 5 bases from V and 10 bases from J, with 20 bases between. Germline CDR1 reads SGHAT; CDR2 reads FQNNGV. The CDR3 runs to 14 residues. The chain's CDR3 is CASSPQGGGQGAFF. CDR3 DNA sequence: TGTGCCAGCAGCCCGCAAGGGGGGGGCCAGGGAGCTTTCTTT.

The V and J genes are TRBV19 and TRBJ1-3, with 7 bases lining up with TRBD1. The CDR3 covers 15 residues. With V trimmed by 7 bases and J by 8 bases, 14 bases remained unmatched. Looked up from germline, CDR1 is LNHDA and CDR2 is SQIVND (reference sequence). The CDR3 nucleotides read TGTGCCAGTACCAGACAGGGTCCCATTGCGGACACCATATATTTT. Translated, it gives CASTRQGPIADTIYF. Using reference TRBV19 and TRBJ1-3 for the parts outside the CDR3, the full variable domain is DGGITQSPKYLFRKEGQNVTLSCEQNLNHDAMYWYRQDPGQGLRLIYYSQIVNDFQKGDIAEGYSVSREKKESFPLTVTSAQKNPTAFYLCASTRQGPIADTIYFGEGSWLTVV.